One sample yielded the 22 T cell receptor beta chains listed below, sequenced in a study of T-cell memory formation after mild COVID-19. MiXCR, run by TCRdb on the 5' RACE reads, gives a single entry per CDR3 protein. The data hold roughly 610,000 distinct CDR3 sequences, with 17% observed a single time. What was sequenced was PBMCs or a T cell subset sorted from them (not recorded which). These receptors were obtained from an adult woman who had mild COVID-19 (a few samples of this study predate the infection). Cell type and time point are not known.

The chain joins TRBV5-1 to TRBJ1-1; tentative D call: TRBD1 (5 bases). Germline V gene lookup returns CDR1 SGHRS and CDR2 YFSETQ. The V end was cut by 4 bases, the J end by 9 bases, with 13 bases between. This CDR3 contains 12 residues. The CDR3 here is CASSSDTGQAFF. The CDR3 DNA follows: TGCGCCAGCAGCAGTGATACGGGGCAAGCTTTCTTT.

This clonotype was picked up many times. V and J are TRBV7-2 and TRBJ2-7; D is possibly TRBD1 or TRBD2 (5 bases each). Germline V gene sequence: CDR1 SGHTA, CDR2 FQGNSA. CDR3 length: 15 amino acids. The germline V and J ends were trimmed by 4 bases and 6 bases, with 19 bases remaining between them. This CDR3 reads CASSSSGTASGEQYF. The CDR3 DNA reads as TGTGCCAGCAGCTCTTCCGGGACGGCTTCGGGCGAGCAGTACTTC.

In its sample, this clonotype was seen a few times. The J gene is TRBJ2-2, the V gene TRBV5-1; no clear D. This CDR3 region has 14 residues. Deletions cut 6 bases from V and 0 bases from J, with 9 bases between. The germline CDR1 and CDR2 sequences are SGHRS and YFSETQ. The CDR3 DNA sequence: TGCGCCAGCATTGAGGAGACGAACACCGGGGAGCTGTTTTTT. Translating gives CASIEETNTGELFF.

A few counts support this clonotype. The rearrangement uses TRBV24-1 and TRBJ2-7; 11 bases are a match to TRBD1. CDR1 is KGHDR, CDR2 SFDVKD, per germline. The V and J ends lost 4 bases and 5 bases, in that order; junction bases with no gene match: 9. This CDR3 has 16 amino acids. The CDR3 region is CATSDSGQGAGNEQYF. CDR3 DNA: TGTGCCACCAGTGACTCAGGACAGGGGGCCGGGAACGAGCAGTACTTC.

This clonotype appeared a single time. CDR3 DNA sequence: TGTGCCAGCACTTCAGGAAGTCTGGACACTGAAGCTTTCTTT. This translates into CASTSGSLDTEAFF. The rearrangement joins TRBV12-3 or TRBV12-4 to TRBJ1-1; D gene unclear. There are 14 residues in the CDR3. V was trimmed by 7 bases and J by 3 bases, leaving 15 bases between them.

This clonotype was found a few times. The J gene is TRBJ2-2, the V gene TRBV3-1; no firm D call. The ends were cut back, 2 bases at V and 3 bases at J, with 10 bases in the middle. The CDR3 covers 15 residues. Germline-derived CDR1 and CDR2 are LGHDT and YNNKEL (reference sequence). CDR3 DNA sequence: TGTGCCAGCAGCCAATCGTCACCCTACACCGGGGAGCTGTTTTTT. Translating it yields CASSQSSPYTGELFF.

V and J are TRBV5-6 and TRBJ2-5, with D maybe TRBD1 (6 bases). V lost 3 bases, J lost 5 bases, and 20 bases lay in between. Germline V lookup: CDR1 SGHDT, CDR2 YYEEEE. This CDR3 has 16 residues. The CDR3: CASSSFGQPTAETQYF. In DNA form, the CDR3 reads TGTGCCAGCAGCTCGTTCGGACAGCCTACCGCGGAGACCCAGTACTTC.

V and J are TRBV14 and TRBJ2-1, with D uncertain. The germline V and J ends were trimmed by 4 bases and 1 base, with 8 bases remaining between them. CDR3 length: 14 residues. The germline gives CDR1 SGHDN, CDR2 FVKESK. CDR3 sequence reads: CASSLYASYNEQFF. The CDR3 bases are TGTGCCAGCAGCCTGTACGCTTCCTACAATGAGCAGTTCTTC.

The sample holds a few counts of this clonotype. The V gene is TRBV21-1, the J gene TRBJ2-1; TRBD1 is the table's D call, not checked against the DNA. TRBV21-1 is a pseudogene segment. The CDR3 has 17 amino acids. As DNA, the CDR3 is TGTGCCAGCAGCAAGCCGTCTCTCGGACAGGGGAGCAATGAGCAGTTCTTC. It is translated as CASSKPSLGQGSNEQFF.

This chain links TRBV7-9 with TRBJ2-7, with 10 bases lining up with TRBD1. The CDR3 is 16 amino acids. With 5 bases clipped from V and 0 bases from J, the junction kept 7 bases outside the gene matches. Per the germline V gene, CDR1 is SEHNR and CDR2 is FQNEAQ (reference sequence). The CDR3 DNA reads as TGTGCCAGCAGCCCCCCGGGACAGGGGAACTCCTACGAGCAGTACTTC. It encodes CASSPPGQGNSYEQYF.

The V call is TRBV29-1, the J call TRBJ2-7; TRBD2 agrees at 10 bases. This CDR3 has 15 residues. Trimming removed 7 bases from V and 2 bases from J; junction bases left unmatched: 11. Germline-derived CDR1 and CDR2 are SQVTM and ANQGSEA. The chain's CDR3 is CSAGTSAGSTYEQYF. DNA of the CDR3: TGCAGCGCCGGGACTAGCGCGGGATCAACCTACGAGCAGTACTTC.

This sequence joins TRBV5-6 and TRBJ1-1, with no clear D. Germline CDR1 and CDR2: SGHDT and YYEEEE. The CDR3 runs to 17 residues. Trimming took 5 bases from V and 4 from J, leaving 24 bases between them. DNA for the CDR3: TGTGCCAGCAGGTGGGGAGGCCCAGTTTTGAATCCCACTGAAGCTTTCTTT. Translation gives CASRWGGPVLNPTEAFF.

The sample holds a few counts of this clonotype. The gene calls are TRBV24-1 and TRBJ2-3, with D maybe TRBD2 (6 bases). The germline gives CDR1 KGHDR, CDR2 SFDVKD. V was cut by 5 bases and J by 6 bases, with 17 bases left in between. This CDR3 has 15 amino acids. CDR3 bases: TGTGCCACCAGTGCTTCTAGCGTCAGACCCGATACGCAGTATTTT. It yields the protein CATSASSVRPDTQYF.

This clonotype was seen many times. The chain links TRBV30 to TRBJ1-1; D not resolved. V was pared by 1 base and J by 1 base, with 13 bases between. This CDR3 spans 15 amino acids. Germline-derived CDR1 and CDR2 are GTSNPN and SVGIG (reference sequence). CDR3 DNA sequence: TGTGCCTGGAGTGCGTTTGGGTCCGCGAACACTGAAGCTTTCTTT. Translated, it gives CAWSAFGSANTEAFF.

This clonotype was counted many times. The rearrangement joins TRBV12-3 or TRBV12-4 to TRBJ2-1; 13 bases match TRBD2. The V segment lost 5 bases and the J segment 6 bases; nucleotides outside the gene matches: 13. This CDR3 contains 18 residues. CDR3 nucleotides: TGTGCCAGCAGTCCGAAAGGGACTAGCGGGAACAACTTCAATGAGCAGTTCTTC. Translating it yields CASSPKGTSGNNFNEQFF.

In its sample, this clonotype was seen a few times. The chain recombines TRBV7-9 with TRBJ2-2, with D uncertain. Germline V gene data show CDR1 as SEHNR and CDR2 as FQNEAQ (reference sequence). Trimming removed 5 bases from V and 4 bases from J, with 17 bases in between. This CDR3 has 16 residues. Here the CDR3 DNA reads TGTGCCAGCAGCACGAGTGGTAGGATGGTCACCGGGGAGCTGTTTTTT. Its protein product is CASSTSGRMVTGELFF. The full variable domain, rest sourced from reference TRBV7-9 and TRBJ2-2, is DTGVSQNPRHKITKRGQNVTFRCDPISEHNRLYWYRQTLGQGPEFLTYFQNEAQLEKSRLLSDRFSAERPKGSFSTLEIQRTEQGDSAMYLCASSTSGRMVTGELFFGEGSRLTVL.

The chain uses TRBV6-5 and TRBJ2-6; D possibly corresponds to TRBD1 (5 bases). Germline V lookup: CDR1 MNHEY, CDR2 SVGAGI. This CDR3 region has 15 residues. V was pared by 6 bases and J by 2 bases, with 11 bases between. As DNA, the CDR3 is TGTGCCAGCAGCGCCGTAGGGGCTGGGGCCAACGTCCTGACTTTC. This sequence encodes CASSAVGAGANVLTF.

The chain is built from TRBV7-6 and TRBJ1-1; perhaps TRBD1 as D (6 bases). CDR3 length equals 16 residues. Trimming removed 2 bases at V and 6 bases at J, with 19 bases between. Per germline, CDR1 SGHVS and CDR2 FNYEAQ. CDR3 residues: CASSLLAGGERPEAFF. In DNA, the CDR3 is TGTGCCAGCAGCTTACTAGCGGGGGGCGAGAGACCTGAAGCTTTCTTT.

The genes are TRBV30 and TRBJ1-1; D might be TRBD1 (6 bases). Germline V gene data show CDR1 as GTSNPN and CDR2 as SVGIG (reference sequence). The CDR3 contains 17 residues. V lost 8 bases and J lost 0, with 25 bases in between. The CDR3, as DNA: TGTGCCGGGACCGGGATTTTCAGGGGAACTGTGAACACTGAAGCTTTCTTT. It encodes CAGTGIFRGTVNTEAFF.

The chain recombines TRBV20-1 with TRBJ2-7, with 9 bases identical to TRBD1. Germline V gene data show CDR1 as DFQATT and CDR2 as SNEGSKA (reference sequence). The V gene end was trimmed by 3 bases and the J gene end by 3 bases; junction bases not matched to a gene: 9. The CDR3 covers 15 residues. Written as DNA, the CDR3 is TGCAGTGCTAGCGCTATTTGGACAGGGGACTACGAGCAGTACTTC. It translates to CSASAIWTGDYEQYF.

The V gene is TRBV5-1, the J gene TRBJ2-7; D perhaps matches TRBD2 (5 bases). The CDR3 runs to 13 residues. The V end was cut by 2 bases, the J end by 1 base, with 7 bases between. CDR1 and CDR2 (germline): SGHRS, YFSETQ. The CDR3 here is CASSFEGSYEQYF. The CDR3 nucleotides are TGCGCCAGCAGCTTTGAGGGATCCTACGAGCAGTACTTC.

This clonotype was counted only a few times. CDR3 DNA: TGTGCCAGCAGTTACTCAGGGCACACTGAAGCTTTCTTT. It translates to CASSYSGHTEAFF. The chain employs TRBV6-5 and TRBJ1-1; D gene unclear. The CDR3 runs to 13 residues. Germline V gene sequence: CDR1 MNHEY, CDR2 SVGAGI. V was shortened by 0 bases and J by 3 bases, with 5 bases between the two germline ends.